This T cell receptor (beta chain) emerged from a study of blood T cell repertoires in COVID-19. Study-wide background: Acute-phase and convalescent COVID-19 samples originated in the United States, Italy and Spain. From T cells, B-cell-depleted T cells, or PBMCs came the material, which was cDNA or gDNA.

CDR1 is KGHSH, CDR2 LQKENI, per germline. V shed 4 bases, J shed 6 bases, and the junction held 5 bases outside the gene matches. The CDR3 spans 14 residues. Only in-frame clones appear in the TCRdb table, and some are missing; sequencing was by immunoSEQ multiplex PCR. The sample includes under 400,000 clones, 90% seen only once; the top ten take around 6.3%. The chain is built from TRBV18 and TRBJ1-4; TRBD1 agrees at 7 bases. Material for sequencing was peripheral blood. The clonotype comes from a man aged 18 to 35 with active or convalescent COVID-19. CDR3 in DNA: TGTGCCAGCTCACTCGGGACAGTAGATGAAAAACTGTTTTTT. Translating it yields CASSLGTVDEKLFF.